This T cell receptor beta chain is from a study of cytomegalovirus exposure and HLA in healthy donors. The study's findings and limits: TCR beta V- and J-gene trimming, according to a later analysis, was linked to a missense DCLRE1C variant.

Both 60 Vbeta primers and 13 Jbeta primers went into the PCR. Sequencing was performed with immunoSEQ multiplex PCR; in TCRdb, only in-frame clones are kept and a portion is missing. The repertoire holds about 98,000 clones, with roughly 77% as singletons. This clone was counted a few times. Its specificity is unknown. V lost 0 bases and J 5 bases, leaving 8 bases between the germline ends. The CDR3 is 13 residues long. CDR1 and CDR2 (germline): SGHRS, YFSETQ. The sample consisted of PBMCs. The J gene is TRBJ1-2, the V gene TRBV5-1, with D perhaps matching TRBD1 (6 bases). The clonotype comes from a man aged 40-49 years in good health and CMV-seronegative. The DNA for the CDR3 is TGCGCCAGCAGCTTGGCGGACAGTTATGGCTACACCTTC. Protein: CASSLADSYGYTF.